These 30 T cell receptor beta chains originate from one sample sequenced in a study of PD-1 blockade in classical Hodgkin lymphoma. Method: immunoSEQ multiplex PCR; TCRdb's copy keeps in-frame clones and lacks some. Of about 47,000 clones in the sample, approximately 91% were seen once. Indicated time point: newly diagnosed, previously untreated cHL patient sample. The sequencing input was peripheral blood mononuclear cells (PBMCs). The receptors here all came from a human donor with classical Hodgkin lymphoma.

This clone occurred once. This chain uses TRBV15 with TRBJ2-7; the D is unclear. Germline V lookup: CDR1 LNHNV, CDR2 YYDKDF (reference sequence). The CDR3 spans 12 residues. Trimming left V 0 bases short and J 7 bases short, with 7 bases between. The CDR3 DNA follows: TGTGCCACCAGCAGAGAGGTAGGGGAGCAGTACTTC. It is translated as CATSREVGEQYF.

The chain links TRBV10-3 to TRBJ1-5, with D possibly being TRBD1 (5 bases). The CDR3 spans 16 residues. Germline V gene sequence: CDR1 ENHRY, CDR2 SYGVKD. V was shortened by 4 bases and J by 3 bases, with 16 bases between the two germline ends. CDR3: CAISGGVDSVNQPQHF. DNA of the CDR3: TGTGCCATCAGTGGGGGGGTCGACAGCGTCAATCAGCCCCAGCATTTT.

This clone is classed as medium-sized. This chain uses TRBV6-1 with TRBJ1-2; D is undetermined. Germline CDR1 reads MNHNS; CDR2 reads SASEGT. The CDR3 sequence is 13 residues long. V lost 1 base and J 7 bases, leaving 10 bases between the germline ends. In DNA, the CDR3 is TGTGCCAGCAGTGAAGATTCAGGACGTGGCTACACCTTC. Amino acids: CASSEDSGRGYTF.

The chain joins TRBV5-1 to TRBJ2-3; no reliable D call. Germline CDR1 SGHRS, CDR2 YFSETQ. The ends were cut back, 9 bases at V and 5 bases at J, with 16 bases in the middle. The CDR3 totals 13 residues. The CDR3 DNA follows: TGCGCCACCGCGCGGACCAGTGTAGATACGCAGTATTTT. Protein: CATARTSVDTQYF.

The CDR3 protein is CAINGQDVAEQYF. The CDR3 DNA is TGTGCCATCAATGGACAGGACGTGGCCGAGCAGTACTTC. The rearrangement links TRBV10-3 to TRBJ2-7; TRBD1 matches 7 bases. This CDR3 has 13 residues. Germline V gene lookup returns CDR1 ENHRY and CDR2 SYGVKD. Unmatched junction bases numbered 9, after V lost 7 bases and J lost 6 bases.

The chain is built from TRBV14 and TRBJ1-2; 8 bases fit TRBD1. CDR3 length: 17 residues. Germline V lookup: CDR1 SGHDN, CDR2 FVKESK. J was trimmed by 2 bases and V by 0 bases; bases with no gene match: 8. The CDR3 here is CASSQDLGGQDNYGYTF. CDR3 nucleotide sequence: TGTGCCAGCAGCCAAGATCTAGGGGGACAGGACAACTATGGCTACACCTTC.

CDR3 region: CASSLVLAGILDEQFF. CDR3 coding DNA: TGCGCCAGCAGCTTGGTTCTAGCGGGCATCTTAGATGAGCAGTTCTTC. The rearrangement uses TRBV5-1 and TRBJ2-1, with 8 bases matching TRBD2. Unmatched junction bases numbered 10, after V lost 0 bases and J lost 8 bases. Germline CDR1 reads SGHRS; CDR2 reads YFSETQ. This CDR3 is built from 16 residues.

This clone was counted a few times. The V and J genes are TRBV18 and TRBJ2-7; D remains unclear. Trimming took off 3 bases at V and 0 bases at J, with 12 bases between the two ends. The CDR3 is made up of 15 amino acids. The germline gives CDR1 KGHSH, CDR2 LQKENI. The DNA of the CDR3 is TGTGCCAGCTCACCGGTTCCGGATATCTCCTACGAGCAGTACGTC. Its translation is CASSPVPDISYEQYV.

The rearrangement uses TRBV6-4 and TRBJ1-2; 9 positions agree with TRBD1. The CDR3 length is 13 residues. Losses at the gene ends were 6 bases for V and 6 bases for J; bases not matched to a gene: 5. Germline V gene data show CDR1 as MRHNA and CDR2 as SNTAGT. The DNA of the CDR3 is TGTGCCAGCAGGCCTACAGGGGGCGATGGCTACACCTTC. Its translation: CASRPTGGDGYTF.

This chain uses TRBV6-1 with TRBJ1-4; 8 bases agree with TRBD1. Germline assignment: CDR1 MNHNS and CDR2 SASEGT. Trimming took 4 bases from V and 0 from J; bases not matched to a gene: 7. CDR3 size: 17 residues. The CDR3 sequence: CASSGPGQEPTNEKLFF. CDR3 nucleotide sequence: TGTGCCAGCAGTGGACCGGGACAGGAACCAACTAATGAAAAACTGTTTTTT.

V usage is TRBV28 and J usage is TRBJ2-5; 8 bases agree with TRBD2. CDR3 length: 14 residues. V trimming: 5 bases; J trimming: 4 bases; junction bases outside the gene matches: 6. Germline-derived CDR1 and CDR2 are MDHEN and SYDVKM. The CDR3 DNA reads TGTGCCAGCAGTAAAGGACTAGCTCGAGAGACCCAGTACTTC. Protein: CASSKGLARETQYF. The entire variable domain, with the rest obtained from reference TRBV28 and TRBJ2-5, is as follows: DVKVTQSSRYLVKRTGEKVFLECVQDMDHENMFWYRQDPGLGLRLIYFSYDVKMKEKGDIPEGYSVSREKKERFSLILESASTNQTSMYLCASSKGLARETQYFGPGTRLLVL.

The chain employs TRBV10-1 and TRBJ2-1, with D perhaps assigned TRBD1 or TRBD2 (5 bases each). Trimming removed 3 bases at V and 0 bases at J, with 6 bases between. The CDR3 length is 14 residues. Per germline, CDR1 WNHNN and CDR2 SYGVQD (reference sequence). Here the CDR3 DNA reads TGCGCCAGCAGTGAAGGGACCTCCTACAATGAGCAGTTCTTC. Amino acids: CASSEGTSYNEQFF.

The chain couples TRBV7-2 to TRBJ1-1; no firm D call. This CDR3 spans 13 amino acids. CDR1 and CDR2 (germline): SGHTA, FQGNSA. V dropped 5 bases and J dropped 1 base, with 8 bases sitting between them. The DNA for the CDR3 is TGTGCCAGCAGCCCGTGGCCGAACACTGAAGCTTTCTTT. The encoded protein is CASSPWPNTEAFF.

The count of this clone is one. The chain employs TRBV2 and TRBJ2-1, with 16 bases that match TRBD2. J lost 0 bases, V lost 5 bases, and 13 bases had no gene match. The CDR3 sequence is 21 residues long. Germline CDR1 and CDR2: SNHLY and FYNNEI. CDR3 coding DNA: TGTGCCAGCAGTTTCCCTACCGGGACTAGCGGGAGGGAGTACTCCTACAATGAGCAGTTCTTC. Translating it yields CASSFPTGTSGREYSYNEQFF.

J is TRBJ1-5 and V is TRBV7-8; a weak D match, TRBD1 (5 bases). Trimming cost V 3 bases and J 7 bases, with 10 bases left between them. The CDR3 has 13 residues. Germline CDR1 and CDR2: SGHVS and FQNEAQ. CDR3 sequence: CASSFSGKQPQHF. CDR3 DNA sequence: TGTGCCAGCAGCTTTTCAGGGAAGCAGCCCCAGCATTTT.

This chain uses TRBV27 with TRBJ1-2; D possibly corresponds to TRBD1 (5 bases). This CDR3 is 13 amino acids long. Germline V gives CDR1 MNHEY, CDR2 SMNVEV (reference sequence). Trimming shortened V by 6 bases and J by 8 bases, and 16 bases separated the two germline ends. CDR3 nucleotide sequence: TGTGCCAGCAGCCCATTCGGGGGAGGGGGCTACACCTTC. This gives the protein CASSPFGGGGYTF.

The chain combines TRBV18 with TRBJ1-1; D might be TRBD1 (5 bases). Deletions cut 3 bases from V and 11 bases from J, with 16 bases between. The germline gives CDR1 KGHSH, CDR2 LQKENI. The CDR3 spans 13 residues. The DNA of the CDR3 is TGTGCCAGCTCACCCCCCGGGGCCCAGAGGGCTTTCTTT. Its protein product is CASSPPGAQRAFF.

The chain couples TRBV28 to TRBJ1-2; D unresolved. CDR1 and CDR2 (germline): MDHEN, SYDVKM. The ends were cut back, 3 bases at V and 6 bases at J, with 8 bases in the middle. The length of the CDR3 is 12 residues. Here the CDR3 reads CASSFSLHGYTF. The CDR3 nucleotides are TGTGCCAGCAGTTTTTCCCTCCATGGCTACACCTTC.

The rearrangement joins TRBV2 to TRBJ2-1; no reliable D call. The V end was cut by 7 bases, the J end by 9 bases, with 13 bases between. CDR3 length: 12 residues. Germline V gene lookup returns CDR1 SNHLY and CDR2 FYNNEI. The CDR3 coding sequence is TGTGCCAGCACTCCTCTCCGGGCTGAGCAGTTCTTC. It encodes CASTPLRAEQFF.

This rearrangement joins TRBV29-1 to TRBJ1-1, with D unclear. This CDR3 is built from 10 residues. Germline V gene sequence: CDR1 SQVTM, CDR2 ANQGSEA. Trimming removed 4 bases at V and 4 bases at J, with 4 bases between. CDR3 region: CSVVLTEAFF. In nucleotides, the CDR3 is TGCAGCGTTGTCCTCACTGAAGCTTTCTTT.

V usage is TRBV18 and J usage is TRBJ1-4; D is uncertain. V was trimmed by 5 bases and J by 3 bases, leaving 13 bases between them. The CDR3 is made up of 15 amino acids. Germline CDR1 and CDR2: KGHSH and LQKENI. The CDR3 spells CASSEYTTSNEKLFF. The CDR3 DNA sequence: TGTGCCAGCTCAGAATACACCACCTCTAATGAAAAACTGTTTTTT.

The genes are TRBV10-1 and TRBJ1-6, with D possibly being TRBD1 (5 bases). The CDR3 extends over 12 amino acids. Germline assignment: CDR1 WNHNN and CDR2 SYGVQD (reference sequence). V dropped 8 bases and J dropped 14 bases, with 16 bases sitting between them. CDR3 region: CASGASFLALHF. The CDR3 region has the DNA TGCGCCAGCGGGGCCTCCTTTTTGGCCCTCCACTTT.

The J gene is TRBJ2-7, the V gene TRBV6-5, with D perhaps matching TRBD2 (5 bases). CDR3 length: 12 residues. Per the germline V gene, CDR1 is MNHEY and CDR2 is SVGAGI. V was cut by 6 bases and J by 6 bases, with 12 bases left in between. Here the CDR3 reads CASSSRGREQYF. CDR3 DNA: TGTGCCAGCAGCTCGAGAGGGCGCGAGCAGTACTTC.

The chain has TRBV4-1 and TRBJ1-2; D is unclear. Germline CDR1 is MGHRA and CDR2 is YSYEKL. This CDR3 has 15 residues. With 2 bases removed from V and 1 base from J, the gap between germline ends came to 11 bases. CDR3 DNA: TGCGCCAGCAGCCAAACTCCGGTGGTTAACTATGGCTACACCTTC. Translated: CASSQTPVVNYGYTF.

The CDR3 is CASSYSIAGNQPQHF. In DNA, the CDR3 is TGTGCCAGCAGTTACTCGATCGCAGGGAATCAGCCCCAGCATTTT. The chain has TRBV6-5 and TRBJ1-5, with a weak D call TRBD1 (5 bases). Germline-derived CDR1 and CDR2 are MNHEY and SVGAGI. The CDR3 has 15 residues. The ends were cut back, 0 bases at V and 4 bases at J, with 10 bases in the middle.

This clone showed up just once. Written as DNA, the CDR3 is TGCGCCAGCAGCCTCCCAGGCGGCCTCGGGAGAAACAAGCAGTTCTTC. Translated, it gives CASSLPGGLGRNKQFF. The genes are TRBV5-1 and TRBJ2-1; possible D gene TRBD2, 6 bases. This CDR3 is built from 16 residues. With 4 bases removed from V and 11 bases from J, the gap between germline ends came to 25 bases. The germline V gene encodes CDR1 SGHRS and CDR2 YFSETQ.

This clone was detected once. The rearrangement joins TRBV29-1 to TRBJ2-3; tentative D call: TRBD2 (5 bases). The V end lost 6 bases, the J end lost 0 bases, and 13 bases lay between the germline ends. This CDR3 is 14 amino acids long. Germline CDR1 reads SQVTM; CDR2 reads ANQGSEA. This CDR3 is CSVPLAHSTDTQYF. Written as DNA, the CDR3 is TGCAGCGTCCCCCTAGCCCATAGCACAGATACGCAGTATTTT.

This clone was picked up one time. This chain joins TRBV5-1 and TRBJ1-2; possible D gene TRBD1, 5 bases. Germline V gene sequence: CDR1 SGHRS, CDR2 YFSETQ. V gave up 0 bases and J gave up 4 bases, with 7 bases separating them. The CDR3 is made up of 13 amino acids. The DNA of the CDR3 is TGCGCCAGCAGCTTGGTCGGGACCTATGGCTACACCTTC. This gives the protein CASSLVGTYGYTF.

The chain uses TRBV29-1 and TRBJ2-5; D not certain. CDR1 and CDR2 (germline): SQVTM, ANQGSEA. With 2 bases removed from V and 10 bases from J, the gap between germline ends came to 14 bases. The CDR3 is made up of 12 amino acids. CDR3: CSVELDSADQYF. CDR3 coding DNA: TGCAGCGTTGAACTCGACTCGGCCGACCAGTACTTC.

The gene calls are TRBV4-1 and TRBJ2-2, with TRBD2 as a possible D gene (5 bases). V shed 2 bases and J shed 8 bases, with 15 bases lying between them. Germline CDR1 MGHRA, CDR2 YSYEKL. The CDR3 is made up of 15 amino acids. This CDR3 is CASSQTDPGWGELFF. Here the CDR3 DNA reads TGCGCCAGCAGCCAAACGGACCCGGGGTGGGGGGAGCTGTTTTTT.